Presented here are 27 T cell receptor beta chains from one specimen sequenced in a study of T cells in narcolepsy. Generated by immunoSEQ multiplex PCR, the TCRdb table keeps only in-frame clones and is missing some. The top ten clones hold under 1.3% of a sample with roughly 32,000 clones, roughly four fifths of them seen once. Specimen: CD45RA- memory CD4+ T cells from PBMCs. The receptors derive from a human donor with narcolepsy.

This chain connects TRBV7-8 to TRBJ1-2; D possibly corresponds to TRBD1 (6 bases). This CDR3 is 15 amino acids long. Germline loops: CDR1 SGHVS, CDR2 FQNEAQ. Trimming removed 1 base at V and 8 bases at J, with 17 bases between. CDR3 nucleotide sequence: TGTGCCAGCAGCTTAGGGGGGGGCAGGGGATTGGGCTACACCTTC. It encodes CASSLGGGRGLGYTF.

The chain carries TRBV2 and TRBJ1-5; a weak D match, TRBD1 (5 bases). Germline loops: CDR1 SNHLY, CDR2 FYNNEI. V was clipped by 7 bases and J by 5 bases, with 12 bases between them. CDR3 size: 13 residues. CDR3 DNA sequence: TGTGCCAGCAACAGACAGTTAGATCAGCCCCAGCATTTT. This encodes CASNRQLDQPQHF.

The chain joins TRBV19 to TRBJ2-1; D not resolved. In germline, CDR1 is LNHDA, CDR2 SQIVND (reference sequence). The CDR3 has 16 amino acids. V lost 7 bases to trimming and J lost 1 base, with 17 bases between them. Here the CDR3 DNA reads TGTGCCAGTACCATAGAAGCGAGAAGGTCCTACAATGAGCAGTTCTTC. This sequence encodes CASTIEARRSYNEQFF.

Only a few counts were recorded for this clone. The chain employs TRBV18 and TRBJ2-1, with TRBD2 matching over 14 bases. The CDR3 runs to 15 residues. CDR1 and CDR2 from the germline V gene are KGHSH and LQKENI. J was trimmed by 6 bases and V by 6 bases; bases with no gene match: 4. In nucleotides, the CDR3 is TGTGCCAGCTCGCTGGGACTAGCGGGGGCCAATGAGCAGTTCTTC. Amino acid sequence: CASSLGLAGANEQFF.

This clone was recorded only once. The chain combines TRBV5-1 with TRBJ1-4; perhaps TRBD1 as D (6 bases). The V gene lost 9 bases and the J gene lost 3 bases, with 18 bases spanning the gap. CDR1 and CDR2 from the germline V gene are SGHRS and YFSETQ. The CDR3 loop spans 15 amino acids. The CDR3 DNA follows: TGCGCCACCGCGCGGGACACCGGCTCTAATGAAAAACTGTTTTTT. Its protein is CATARDTGSNEKLFF.

The rearrangement joins TRBV18 to TRBJ1-5; 9 nucleotides match TRBD1. The junction had 2 bases not matched to a gene; V was cut back by 4 bases and J by 4 bases. The length of the CDR3 is 14 residues. Germline V gene lookup returns CDR1 KGHSH and CDR2 LQKENI. CDR3 sequence reads: CASSLGQGNQPQHF. The CDR3 DNA reads TGTGCCAGCTCACTAGGACAGGGGAATCAGCCCCAGCATTTT.

The V gene is TRBV5-1, the J gene TRBJ1-2, with D unclear. Germline V CDR1 and CDR2: SGHRS, YFSETQ. The CDR3 runs 14 residues. The ends were cut back, 7 bases at V and 0 bases at J, with 13 bases in the middle. Written as DNA, the CDR3 is TGCGCCAGCCGGTATGACATAGCTAACTATGGCTACACCTTC. This codes for CASRYDIANYGYTF.

The CDR3 DNA reads as TGTGCCAGCAGTTTACCCACAGGGAGGAGCTACAATGAGCAGTTCTTC. Amino acids: CASSLPTGRSYNEQFF. The rearrangement joins TRBV28 to TRBJ2-1; D possibly matches TRBD1 or TRBD2 (6 bases each). The germline V gene encodes CDR1 MDHEN and CDR2 SYDVKM. This CDR3 has 16 residues. V dropped 2 bases and J dropped 3 bases, with 14 bases sitting between them.

The rearrangement links TRBV29-1 to TRBJ2-3; D may be TRBD2 (6 bases). The CDR3 sequence is 13 residues long. The ends were cut back, 5 bases at V and 3 bases at J, with 12 bases in the middle. Germline CDR1 and CDR2: SQVTM and ANQGSEA. The CDR3 nucleotides read TGCAGCGTTCAGGGCGGGGAAACAGATACGCAGTATTTT. This gives the protein CSVQGGETDTQYF.

The J gene is TRBJ2-3, the V gene TRBV7-9, with D maybe TRBD1 (5 bases). The ends were cut back, 2 bases at V and 13 bases at J, with 13 bases in the middle. Per the germline V gene, CDR1 is SEHNR and CDR2 is FQNEAQ (reference sequence). This CDR3 spans 12 amino acids. DNA of the CDR3: TGTGCCAGCAGCTTAAGGGGTACAGGCGAGTATTTT. It specifies CASSLRGTGEYF. Full variable domain (outside the CDR3, taken from reference TRBV7-9 and TRBJ2-3): DTGVSQNPRHKITKRGQNVTFRCDPISEHNRLYWYRQTLGQGPEFLTYFQNEAQLEKSRLLSDRFSAERPKGSFSTLEIQRTEQGDSAMYLCASSLRGTGEYFGPGTRLTVL.

The gene calls are TRBV7-2 and TRBJ2-5; 12 bases are a match to TRBD2. Germline CDR1 and CDR2: SGHTA and FQGNSA. This CDR3 spans 19 amino acids. V trimming: 1 base; J trimming: 7 bases; junction bases outside the gene matches: 16. CDR3 sequence reads: CASSLGVGLAGGSGMTQYF. The CDR3 coding sequence is TGTGCCAGCAGCTTAGGGGTTGGTCTAGCGGGAGGGTCAGGGATGACCCAGTACTTC. Using reference TRBV7-2 and TRBJ2-5 for the parts outside the CDR3, the full variable domain is GAGVSQSPSNKVTEKGKDVELRCDPISGHTALYWYRQSLGQGLEFLIYFQGNSAPDKSGLPSDRFSAERTGGSVSTLTIQRTQQEDSAVYLCASSLGVGLAGGSGMTQYFGPGTRLLVL.

The chain has TRBV2 and TRBJ2-1; D is uncertain. The germline V gene has CDR1 SNHLY and CDR2 FYNNEI. The CDR3 has 11 residues. The V gene lost 5 bases and the J gene lost 9 bases, with 8 bases spanning the gap. This CDR3 reads CASSPRFEQFF. The CDR3 DNA reads as TGTGCCAGCAGTCCGAGATTTGAGCAGTTCTTC.

The chain combines TRBV30 with TRBJ1-3; D unclear. Germline V gives CDR1 GTSNPN, CDR2 SVGIG (reference sequence). The CDR3 length is 13 residues. V was clipped by 5 bases and J by 4 bases, with 12 bases between them. The CDR3 nucleotides are TGTGCCTGGTCTCCCATTAAGGGAAACACCATATATTTT. Its translation: CAWSPIKGNTIYF. The variable domain in full, with the rest retrieved from reference TRBV30 and TRBJ1-3, is SQTIHQWPATLVQPVGSPLSLECTVEGTSNPNLYWYRQAAGRGLQLLFYSVGIGQISSEVPQNLSASRPQDRQFILSSKKLLLSDSGFYLCAWSPIKGNTIYFGEGSWLTVV.

The chain links TRBV9 to TRBJ1-1; 7 bases line up with TRBD1. Germline loops: CDR1 SGDLS, CDR2 YYNGEE. The ends lost 3 bases at V and 1 base at J; junction bases unmatched: 9. The CDR3 has 16 residues. DNA for the CDR3: TGTGCCAGCAGCGGTCCTTTGGGACAGTCGAACACTGAAGCTTTCTTT. This codes for CASSGPLGQSNTEAFF. Combining the CDR3 with reference TRBV9 and TRBJ1-1 gives the whole variable domain DSGVTQTPKHLITATGQRVTLRCSPRSGDLSVYWYQQSLDQGLQFLIQYYNGEERAKGNILERFSAQQFPDLHSELNLSSLELGDSALYFCASSGPLGQSNTEAFFGQGTRLTVV.

The J gene is TRBJ1-5, the V gene TRBV18, with unresolved D. The CDR3 loop spans 14 amino acids. The V gene lost 4 bases and the J gene lost 7 bases, with 14 bases spanning the gap. Germline CDR1 KGHSH, CDR2 LQKENI. CDR3 region: CASSQSGIPQPQHF. CDR3 nucleotides: TGTGCCAGCTCACAGTCGGGAATCCCCCAGCCCCAGCATTTT. Full variable domain (remainder filled in from reference TRBV18 and TRBJ1-5): NAGVMQNPRHLVRRRGQEARLRCSPMKGHSHVYWYRQLPEEGLKFMVYLQKENIIDESGMPKERFSAEFPKEGPSILRIQQVVRGDSAAYFCASSQSGIPQPQHFGDGTRLSIL.

The rearrangement joins TRBV6-5 to TRBJ2-1; D not resolved. V lost 7 bases and J lost 8, with 9 bases in between. Germline V gene lookup returns CDR1 MNHEY and CDR2 SVGAGI. The CDR3 spans 11 residues. The CDR3 sequence is CASTSDHEQFF. The CDR3 DNA reads TGTGCCAGCACCTCAGATCATGAGCAGTTCTTC.

This clone appeared a few times. Other nucleotide sequences in the sample specify the same CDR3. This chain links TRBV6-6 with TRBJ1-1; D remains ambiguous. Trimming stripped 0 bases from V and 0 bases from J, with 2 bases between. Germline V gene lookup returns CDR1 MNHNY and CDR2 SVGAGI (reference sequence). CDR3 length: 13 residues. In DNA, the CDR3 is TGTGCCAGCAGTTACTCTATGAACACTGAAGCTTTCTTT. Amino acid sequence: CASSYSMNTEAFF.

This chain links TRBV6-1 with TRBJ1-1, with D perhaps TRBD1 (5 bases). Trimming took 6 bases from V and 2 from J, leaving 13 bases between them. The germline CDR1 and CDR2 sequences are MNHNS and SASEGT. The CDR3 runs to 14 residues. CDR3 residues: CASSATQGNTEAFF. The CDR3 bases are TGTGCCAGCAGCGCGACCCAGGGCAACACTGAAGCTTTCTTT.

This clone was seen only a few times. The V call is TRBV6-5, the J call TRBJ2-2; D is perhaps TRBD1 (5 bases). Germline loops: CDR1 MNHEY, CDR2 SVGAGI. V dropped 8 bases and J dropped 1 base, with 8 bases sitting between them. There are 13 residues in the CDR3. In DNA form, the CDR3 reads TGTGCCAGCGGAACAGGGAACACCGGGGAGCTGTTTTTT. Its translation: CASGTGNTGELFF.

The chain joins TRBV7-2 to TRBJ2-7; D gene uncertain. CDR1 is SGHTA and CDR2 is FQGNSA in the germline V gene. The CDR3 totals 14 residues. Trimming left V 0 bases short and J 3 bases short, with 9 bases between. CDR3 DNA sequence: TGTGCCAGCAGCTTAGCGTCGGCTAGCTACGAGCAGTACTTC. Its translation is CASSLASASYEQYF.

In its sample, this clone was seen once. The chain couples TRBV2 to TRBJ2-1, with 7 bases fitting TRBD1. Germline V gives CDR1 SNHLY, CDR2 FYNNEI. J was trimmed by 12 bases and V by 6 bases; bases with no gene match: 5. CDR3 length equals 11 residues. CDR3 sequence reads: CASRRDSGQFF. CDR3 nucleotides: TGTGCCAGCAGGAGGGACAGCGGGCAGTTCTTC.

The rearrangement links TRBV4-1 to TRBJ1-2; D is ambiguous. Germline CDR1 MGHRA, CDR2 YSYEKL. V gave up 4 bases and J gave up 4 bases, with 13 bases separating them. CDR3 length equals 14 residues. The CDR3 sequence: CASSPSGVLYGYTF. The CDR3 bases are TGCGCCAGCAGCCCATCCGGGGTCCTCTATGGCTACACCTTC.

The chain links TRBV15 to TRBJ2-5, with 11 bases identical to TRBD2. Germline V lookup: CDR1 LNHNV, CDR2 YYDKDF (reference sequence). The CDR3 extends over 19 amino acids. Unmatched junction bases numbered 14, after V lost 5 bases and J lost 0 bases. The CDR3 here is CATSDPGLADFFNQETQYF. In DNA, the CDR3 is TGTGCCACCAGCGACCCGGGACTAGCGGATTTTTTTAACCAAGAGACCCAGTACTTC. The complete variable domain, with remaining parts taken from reference TRBV15 and TRBJ2-5, reads DAMVIQNPRYQVTQFGKPVTLSCSQTLNHNVMYWYQQKSSQAPKLLFHYYDKDFNNEADTPDNFQSRRPNTSFCFLDIRSPGLGDTAMYLCATSDPGLADFFNQETQYFGPGTRLLVL.

Comment on this clone: It is unclear where the CDR3 begins or ends on the DNA, so no DNA is shown, and the CDR3 is as TCRdb lists it. This chain's CDR3 is CASILGGTEPQHF. This chain joins TRBV2 and TRBJ1-5. The CDR3 is 13 residues long, counting both termini. Per the germline V gene, CDR1 is SNHLY and CDR2 is FYNNEI.

J is TRBJ2-6 and V is TRBV5-4; the D call may be TRBD1 or TRBD2 (5 bases each). The V end was cut by 6 bases, the J end by 0 bases, with 10 bases between. The CDR3 extends over 15 amino acids. Germline V CDR1 and CDR2: SGHNT, YYREEE (reference sequence). The DNA of the CDR3 is TGTGCCAGCACCTCGGGGCGCTCTGGGGCCAACGTCCTGACTTTC. Its translation: CASTSGRSGANVLTF.

This clone was picked up a small number of times. The CDR3 bases are TGTGCCAGCAGGCGGCAGGGGGACACCGGGGAGCTGTTTTTT. Amino acids: CASRRQGDTGELFF. The chain employs TRBV2 and TRBJ2-2; 7 bases are a match to TRBD1. V lost 6 bases to trimming and J lost 3 bases; unmatched junction nucleotides: 4. The CDR3 contains 14 residues. The germline CDR1 and CDR2 sequences are SNHLY and FYNNEI. The full variable domain, completed using reference TRBV2 and TRBJ2-2, is EPEVTQTPSHQVTQMGQEVILRCVPISNHLYFYWYRQILGQKVEFLVSFYNNEISEKSEIFDDQFSVERPDGSNFTLKIRSTKLEDSAMYFCASRRQGDTGELFFGEGSRLTVL.

This chain uses TRBV6-1 with TRBJ1-6; D uncertain. The germline V gene encodes CDR1 MNHNS and CDR2 SASEGT. V was pared by 3 bases and J by 9 bases, with 9 bases between. This CDR3 region has 13 residues. CDR3 loop: CASSDLDGSPLHF. The CDR3 coding sequence is TGTGCCAGCAGTGATCTCGACGGTTCACCCCTCCACTTT.